A single sample is the source of the 29 T cell receptor beta chains below, sequenced in a study of blood T cell repertoires in COVID-19. Data came from immunoSEQ multiplex PCR; TCRdb stores just in-frame clones and leaves some out. This sample yields 200,000 to 300,000 clones, of which 81% are seen a single time; 6% to 9.5% belongs to the top ten. Input material: peripheral blood. Every receptor here comes from a woman aged 80 or over with acute or convalescent COVID-19.

The V call is TRBV10-3, the J call TRBJ1-1, with TRBD1 matching over 7 bases. The CDR3 is 15 amino acids. Germline V CDR1 and CDR2: ENHRY, SYGVKD. V gave up 1 base and J gave up 6 bases; unmatched junction bases: 8. CDR3 loop: CAISEFPDRSAEAFF. CDR3 sequence (DNA): TGTGCCATCAGTGAGTTCCCGGACAGGTCTGCTGAAGCTTTCTTT.

About this clone itself: Relative to the germline gene, one junction end is altered; a read error may explain this. The chain uses TRBV4-2 and TRBJ2-7, with D hard to call. CDR3 length equals 12 residues. The germline V gene has CDR1 LGHNA and CDR2 YNFKEQ. CDR3 loop: CASSLSTSERYF. DNA for the CDR3: TGTGCCAGCAGCCTATCTACCTCCGAGCGGTACTTC.

The genes are TRBV15 and TRBJ1-4, with TRBD1 matching over 8 bases. The CDR3 extends over 17 amino acids. V trimming: 5 bases; J trimming: 4 bases; junction bases outside the gene matches: 12. Germline CDR1 reads LNHNV; CDR2 reads YYDKDF (reference sequence). CDR3 coding DNA: TGTGCCACCAGCTCCCGGGGGACAGGAAGACGTAATGAAAAACTGTTTTTT. Translating it yields CATSSRGTGRRNEKLFF.

V is TRBV19 and J is TRBJ1-1; D is unclear. The CDR3 runs 15 residues. V was clipped by 7 bases and J by 1 base, with 16 bases between them. Germline assignment: CDR1 LNHDA and CDR2 SQIVND (reference sequence). CDR3 residues: CASTYSSRPNTEAFF. The CDR3 nucleotides read TGTGCCAGTACTTATAGCTCCCGGCCGAACACTGAAGCTTTCTTT.

This rearrangement joins TRBV4-1 to TRBJ1-2; 10 bases are a match to TRBD1. With 4 bases clipped from V and 2 bases from J, the junction kept 4 bases outside the gene matches. The length of the CDR3 is 15 residues. Germline CDR1 and CDR2: MGHRA and YSYEKL. The CDR3 DNA is TGCGCCAGCAGCCCATGGACAGGGGGGAACTATGGCTACACCTTC. Encoded protein: CASSPWTGGNYGYTF.

CDR3 nucleotide sequence: TGTGCCAGCAGCGTAGCAGGAGGGCCCGCGGGGGGAAATGAGCAGTTCTTC. Translating gives CASSVAGGPAGGNEQFF. The rearrangement uses TRBV9 and TRBJ2-1; 8 positions match TRBD2. In germline, CDR1 is SGDLS, CDR2 YYNGEE. Trimming cost V 0 bases and J 7 bases; bases outside gene matches: 12. CDR3 size: 17 residues.

The chain employs TRBV7-9 and TRBJ2-5; 7 bases are a match to TRBD1. Germline CDR1 reads SEHNR; CDR2 reads FQNEAQ (reference sequence). V was pared by 1 base and J by 2 bases, with 10 bases of the junction left unmatched. The CDR3 runs 17 residues. This chain's CDR3 is CASSLGSKGQLQETQYF. CDR3 DNA: TGTGCCAGCAGCTTAGGGTCTAAGGGACAGTTACAAGAGACCCAGTACTTC.

V is TRBV5-1 and J is TRBJ1-3; D gene uncertain. The V end lost 0 bases, the J end lost 3 bases, and 10 bases lay between the germline ends. Germline loops: CDR1 SGHRS, CDR2 YFSETQ. This CDR3 has 15 residues. The CDR3 DNA sequence: TGCGCCAGCAGCTTGGGCGGAGGTTATGGAAACACCATATATTTT. It yields the protein CASSLGGGYGNTIYF. Filled out from reference TRBV5-1 and TRBJ1-3, the complete variable domain reads KAGVTQTPRYLIKTRGQQVTLSCSPISGHRSVSWYQQTPGQGLQFLFEYFSETQRNKGNFPGRFSGRQFSNSRSEMNVSTLELGDSALYLCASSLGGGYGNTIYFGEGSWLTVV.

The chain employs TRBV18 and TRBJ1-5; 8 bases align to TRBD1. J gave up 6 bases and V 3 bases, and 13 bases lay outside the gene matches. Germline V gene lookup returns CDR1 KGHSH and CDR2 LQKENI. This CDR3 region has 17 residues. The CDR3 DNA follows: TGTGCCAGCTCACCCCCGATGATCGACAGGGGCAGTCAGCCCCAGCATTTT. This gives the protein CASSPPMIDRGSQPQHF.

Only a few counts were recorded for this clone. This rearrangement joins TRBV4-2 to TRBJ2-7; D perhaps matches TRBD1 (6 bases). The germline gives CDR1 LGHNA, CDR2 YNFKEQ. The CDR3 loop spans 15 amino acids. Between the trimmed V and J ends, which lost 2 bases and 1 base, there was a span of 12 bases. The CDR3, as DNA: TGTGCCAGCAGCCAAACACCCGGACAGTCCTACGAGCAGTACTTC. Encoded protein: CASSQTPGQSYEQYF.

V gene TRBV27 combines with J gene TRBJ2-7; a weak D match, TRBD1 (5 bases). The CDR3 sequence is 15 residues long. The germline CDR1 and CDR2 sequences are MNHEY and SMNVEV (reference sequence). V was cut by 5 bases and J by 1 base, with 15 bases left in between. This CDR3 is CASSGRQRVSYEQYF. The DNA for the CDR3 is TGTGCCAGCAGTGGTCGACAGAGAGTTTCCTACGAGCAGTACTTC.

The CDR3: CASLFGGGYGYTF. The CDR3 coding sequence is TGTGCAAGTCTCTTCGGGGGTGGCTATGGCTACACCTTC. This rearrangement joins TRBV2 to TRBJ1-2, with D tentatively TRBD1 (5 bases). The CDR3 sequence is 13 residues long. CDR1 SNHLY and CDR2 FYNNEI come from the germline V gene. The full variable domain, its missing parts supplied by reference TRBV2 and TRBJ1-2, is EPEVTQTPSHQVTQMGQEVILRCVPISNHLYFYWYRQILGQKVEFLVSFYNNEISEKSEIFDDQFSVERPDGSNFTLKIRSTKLEDSAMYFCASLFGGGYGYTFGSGTRLTVV.

A single count supports this clone. The J gene is TRBJ2-1, the V gene TRBV7-9, with D perhaps TRBD1 (6 bases). The CDR3 sequence is 14 residues long. From germline, CDR1 is SEHNR and CDR2 FQNEAQ (reference sequence). V was shortened by 4 bases and J by 9 bases, with 16 bases between the two germline ends. The CDR3 sequence: CASSSRDTLPEQFF. The CDR3 DNA reads TGTGCCAGCAGCTCCCGGGACACCCTCCCTGAGCAGTTCTTC.

The rearrangement uses TRBV2 and TRBJ1-2, with 9 nucleotides matching TRBD1. The J segment lost 7 bases and the V segment lost 6 bases, leaving 15 bases of the junction unmatched. Germline V gene sequence: CDR1 SNHLY, CDR2 FYNNEI. This CDR3 contains 16 residues. As DNA, the CDR3 is TGTGCCAGCAGAGTAACACGACAGGGGGGCTTGGGTGGCTACACCTTC. Protein: CASRVTRQGGLGGYTF.

The V call is TRBV5-5, the J call TRBJ1-1; tentatively, D is TRBD1 (5 bases). Per germline, CDR1 SGHKS and CDR2 YYEKEE (reference sequence). Between the trimmed V and J ends, which lost 2 bases and 4 bases, there was a span of 12 bases. The CDR3 has 14 residues. CDR3 sequence: CASSFQGWGTEAFF. The CDR3 DNA sequence: TGTGCCAGCAGCTTTCAGGGATGGGGCACTGAAGCTTTCTTT.

The rearrangement links TRBV5-4 to TRBJ2-7, with 9 bases aligning to TRBD2. There are 15 residues in the CDR3. From germline, CDR1 is SGHNT and CDR2 YYREEE (reference sequence). V was pared by 3 bases and J by 4 bases, with 8 bases of the junction left unmatched. In nucleotides, the CDR3 is TGTGCCAGCAGCTGGGGGGGACTAGCAGCTTACGAGCAGTACTTC. This codes for CASSWGGLAAYEQYF.

The CDR3 region is CASSGRADTGELFF. DNA of the CDR3: TGCGCCAGCAGTGGGCGGGCCGACACCGGGGAGCTGTTTTTT. The gene calls are TRBV10-2 and TRBJ2-2, with D tentatively TRBD2 (5 bases). V lost 4 bases to trimming and J lost 3 bases, with 9 bases between them. The germline V gene encodes CDR1 WSHSY and CDR2 SAAADI. The CDR3 sequence is 14 residues long.

This clone was seen only a few times. The V gene is TRBV7-9, the J gene TRBJ2-7, with TRBD2 as a possible D gene (6 bases). Germline V gene sequence: CDR1 SEHNR, CDR2 FQNEAQ (reference sequence). V was cut by 4 bases and J by 5 bases, with 15 bases left in between. There are 14 residues in the CDR3. The CDR3 region has the DNA TGTGCCAGCAGCTACCGGGACTCGAGCCACGAGCAGTACTTC. This codes for CASSYRDSSHEQYF.

This clone appeared once. This chain links TRBV27 with TRBJ2-2; 8 nucleotides agree with TRBD1. Per the germline V gene, CDR1 is MNHEY and CDR2 is SMNVEV (reference sequence). V lost 9 bases, J lost 6 bases, and 6 bases stayed unmatched. The CDR3 has 13 residues. The CDR3 sequence is CASKQGVSGELFF. The CDR3 coding sequence is TGTGCCAGTAAACAGGGGGTTTCCGGGGAGCTGTTTTTT.

CDR3 bases: TGCAGTGCTACCCCGGGGGTTAAAGCTTTCTTT. Translation: CSATPGVKAFF. The gene calls are TRBV20-1 and TRBJ1-1; perhaps TRBD1 as D (5 bases). Germline V CDR1 and CDR2: DFQATT, SNEGSKA (reference sequence). The V end was cut by 4 bases, the J end by 9 bases, with 12 bases between. The CDR3 extends over 11 amino acids.

In this sample, this clone turned up once. The gene calls are TRBV5-1 and TRBJ2-5; 9 nucleotides align to TRBD1. The CDR3 is made up of 16 amino acids. V lost 0 bases to trimming and J lost 3 bases; unmatched junction nucleotides: 6. The germline CDR1 and CDR2 sequences are SGHRS and YFSETQ. The CDR3 DNA reads as TGCGCCAGCAGCTTGGATGGGACAGGGTTAGAAGAGACCCAGTACTTC. Translation gives CASSLDGTGLEETQYF.

This sequence joins TRBV2 and TRBJ2-2, with 11 bases lining up with TRBD1. V lost 4 bases to trimming and J lost 4 bases; unmatched junction nucleotides: 5. Germline V gene sequence: CDR1 SNHLY, CDR2 FYNNEI. This CDR3 is built from 16 residues. The CDR3 loop is CASSVGGQGVTGELFF. DNA of the CDR3: TGTGCCAGCAGTGTGGGGGGACAGGGGGTCACCGGGGAGCTGTTTTTT.

This chain uses TRBV19 with TRBJ2-7; 8 bases are shared with TRBD1. The CDR3 length is 13 residues. The J segment lost 6 bases and the V segment lost 4 bases, leaving 5 bases of the junction unmatched. The germline CDR1 and CDR2 sequences are LNHDA and SQIVND (reference sequence). The CDR3 loop is CASSTTGAGEQYF. The CDR3 DNA sequence: TGTGCCAGTAGTACGACAGGGGCTGGCGAGCAGTACTTC. Looking up the rest from reference TRBV19 and TRBJ2-7 gives the full variable domain: DGGITQSPKYLFRKEGQNVTLSCEQNLNHDAMYWYRQDPGQGLRLIYYSQIVNDFQKGDIAEGYSVSREKKESFPLTVTSAQKNPTAFYLCASSTTGAGEQYFGPGTRLTVT.

This chain links TRBV5-5 with TRBJ2-3; no clear D. The V gene lost 4 bases and the J gene lost 1 base, with 7 bases spanning the gap. Germline V gene data show CDR1 as SGHKS and CDR2 as YYEKEE (reference sequence). The CDR3 length is 13 residues. In DNA, the CDR3 is TGTGCCAGCAGCGCGCAAGGCACAGATACGCAGTATTTT. Its translation is CASSAQGTDTQYF.

The rearrangement joins TRBV6-2 or TRBV6-3 to TRBJ2-6; the match to TRBD1 covers 9 bases. This CDR3 has 20 amino acids. The germline V gene encodes CDR1 MNHEY and CDR2 SVGEGT. The J segment lost 0 bases and the V segment lost 5 bases, leaving 14 bases of the junction unmatched. Written as DNA, the CDR3 is TGTGCCAGCAGTACGCGATTCCGGACAGGGGCTGTCTCTGGGGCCAACGTCCTGACTTTC. This codes for CASSTRFRTGAVSGANVLTF.

The rearrangement joins TRBV6-4 to TRBJ2-1, with D maybe TRBD2 (6 bases). The CDR3 covers 15 residues. V was pared by 5 bases and J by 4 bases, with 15 bases between. The germline CDR1 and CDR2 sequences are MRHNA and SNTAGT. CDR3 DNA sequence: TGTGCCAGCAGTCCCCTAGCGTGGGGGTACAATGAGCAGTTCTTC. Translating gives CASSPLAWGYNEQFF.

This clone was observed a single time. This chain joins TRBV23-1 and TRBJ1-3, with D possibly TRBD1 on 5 matching bases. TRBV23-1 is treated as an ORF (open reading frame) with a function not yet certain. The CDR3 runs to 14 residues. V lost 4 bases to trimming and J lost 8 bases, with 15 bases between them. CDR3 region: CASSPDLGVYTIYF. In DNA form, the CDR3 reads TGCGCCAGCAGTCCCGACCTAGGGGTCTACACCATATATTTT.

The chain recombines TRBV7-8 with TRBJ1-2, with 9 bases identical to TRBD1. The V gene end was trimmed by 1 base and the J gene end by 5 bases; junction bases not matched to a gene: 5. The germline gives CDR1 SGHVS, CDR2 FQNEAQ. The CDR3 contains 15 residues. CDR3 sequence reads: CASSLDWDREYGYTF. DNA of the CDR3: TGTGCCAGCAGCTTAGATTGGGACAGGGAATATGGCTACACCTTC.

The chain recombines TRBV7-2 with TRBJ2-7; TRBD2 is a possible D gene (5 bases). The V gene's germline CDR1 is SGHTA and CDR2 FQGNSA. This CDR3 is 15 amino acids long. Trimming removed 3 bases at V and 3 bases at J, with 15 bases between. The CDR3 DNA sequence: TGTGCCAGCAGCTTTAACCCCGGGGATTTCTACGAGCAGTACTTC. Its protein is CASSFNPGDFYEQYF.